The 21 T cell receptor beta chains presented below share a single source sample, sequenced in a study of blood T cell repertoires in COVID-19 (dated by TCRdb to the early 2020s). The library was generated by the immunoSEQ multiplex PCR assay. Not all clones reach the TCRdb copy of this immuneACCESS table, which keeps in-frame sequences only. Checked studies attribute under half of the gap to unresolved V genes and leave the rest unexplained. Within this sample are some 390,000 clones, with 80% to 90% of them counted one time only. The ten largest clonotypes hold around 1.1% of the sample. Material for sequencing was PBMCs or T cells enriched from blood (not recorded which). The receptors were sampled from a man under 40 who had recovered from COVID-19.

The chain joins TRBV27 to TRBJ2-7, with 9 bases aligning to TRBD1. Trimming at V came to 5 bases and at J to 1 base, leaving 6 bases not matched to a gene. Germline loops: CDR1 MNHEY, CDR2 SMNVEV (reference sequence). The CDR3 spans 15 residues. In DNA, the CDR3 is TGTGCCAGCAGTAAACCGGGACAGGGATCCTACGAGCAGTACTTC. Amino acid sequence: CASSKPGQGSYEQYF.

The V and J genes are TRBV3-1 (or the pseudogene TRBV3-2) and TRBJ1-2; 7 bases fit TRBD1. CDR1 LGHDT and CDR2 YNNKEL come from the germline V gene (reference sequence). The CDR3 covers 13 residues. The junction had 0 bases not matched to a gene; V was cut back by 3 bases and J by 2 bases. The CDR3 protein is CASSHRGNYGYTF. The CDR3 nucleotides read TGTGCCAGCAGCCACAGGGGGAACTATGGCTACACCTTC.

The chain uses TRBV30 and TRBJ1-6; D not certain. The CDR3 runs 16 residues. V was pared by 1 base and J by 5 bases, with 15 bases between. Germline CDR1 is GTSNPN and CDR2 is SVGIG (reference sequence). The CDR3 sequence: CAWSARWLGDNSPLHF. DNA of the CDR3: TGTGCCTGGAGTGCCCGATGGCTCGGGGATAATTCACCCCTCCACTTT.

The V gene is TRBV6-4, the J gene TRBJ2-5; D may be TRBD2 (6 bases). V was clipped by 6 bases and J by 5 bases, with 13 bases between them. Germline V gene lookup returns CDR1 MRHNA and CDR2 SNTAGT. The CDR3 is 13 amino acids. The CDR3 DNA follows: TGTGCCAGCAGCCGGGAGTATGGGGAGACCCAGTACTTC. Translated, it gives CASSREYGETQYF.

CDR3 sequence (DNA): TGTGCCAGCTCACCCCCAGGGACCTACGAGCAGTACTTC. Translating it yields CASSPPGTYEQYF. J is TRBJ2-7 and V is TRBV18, with D possibly TRBD1 on 5 matching bases. CDR3 length: 13 amino acids. The germline CDR1 and CDR2 sequences are KGHSH and LQKENI. The ends were cut back, 3 bases at V and 2 bases at J, with 8 bases in the middle.

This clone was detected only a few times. CDR3 bases: TGTGCCAGCTCACCGGAGGCAACTAATGAAAAACTGTTTTTT. Amino acid sequence: CASSPEATNEKLFF. The rearrangement uses TRBV18 and TRBJ1-4; no reliable D call. CDR3 length equals 14 residues. Trimming shortened V by 3 bases and J by 0 bases, and 5 bases separated the two germline ends. In germline, CDR1 is KGHSH, CDR2 LQKENI.

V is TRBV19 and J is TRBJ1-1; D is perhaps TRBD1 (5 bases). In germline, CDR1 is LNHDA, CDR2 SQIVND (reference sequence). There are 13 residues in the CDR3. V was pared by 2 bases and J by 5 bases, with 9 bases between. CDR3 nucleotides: TGTGCCAGTAGTATACCGGGGGGGACTGAAGCTTTCTTT. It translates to CASSIPGGTEAFF.

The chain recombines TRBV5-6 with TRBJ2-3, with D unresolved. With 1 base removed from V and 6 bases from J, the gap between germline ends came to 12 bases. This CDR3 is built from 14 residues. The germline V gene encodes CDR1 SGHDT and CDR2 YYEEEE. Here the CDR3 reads CASSLSIRSDTQYF. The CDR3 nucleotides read TGTGCCAGCAGCTTGAGCATCCGGTCGGATACGCAGTATTTT.

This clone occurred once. DNA for the CDR3: TGTGCCTGGAGTGTACTGACTGAGAACACTGAAGCTTTCTTT. This encodes CAWSVLTENTEAFF. This rearrangement joins TRBV30 to TRBJ1-1; D uncertain. V gave up 0 bases and J gave up 1 base, with 9 bases separating them. The germline V gene encodes CDR1 GTSNPN and CDR2 SVGIG (reference sequence). There are 14 residues in the CDR3.

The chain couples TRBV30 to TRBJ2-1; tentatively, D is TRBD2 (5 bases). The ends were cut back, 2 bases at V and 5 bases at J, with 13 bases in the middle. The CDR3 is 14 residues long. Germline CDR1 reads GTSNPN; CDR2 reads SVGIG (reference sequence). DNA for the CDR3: TGTGCCTGGAGTTTACCTAGCAGACACAATGAGCAGTTCTTC. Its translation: CAWSLPSRHNEQFF. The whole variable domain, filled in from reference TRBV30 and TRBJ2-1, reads SQTIHQWPATLVQPVGSPLSLECTVEGTSNPNLYWYRQAAGRGLQLLFYSVGIGQISSEVPQNLSASRPQDRQFILSSKKLLLSDSGFYLCAWSLPSRHNEQFFGPGTRLTVL.

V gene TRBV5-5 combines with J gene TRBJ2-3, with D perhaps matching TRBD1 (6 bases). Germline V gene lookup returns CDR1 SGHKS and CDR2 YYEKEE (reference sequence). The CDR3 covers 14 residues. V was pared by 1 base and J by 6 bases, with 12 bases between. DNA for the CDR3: TGTGCCAGCAGCTTGTGGGGGCCGGGGGATACGCAGTATTTT. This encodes CASSLWGPGDTQYF.

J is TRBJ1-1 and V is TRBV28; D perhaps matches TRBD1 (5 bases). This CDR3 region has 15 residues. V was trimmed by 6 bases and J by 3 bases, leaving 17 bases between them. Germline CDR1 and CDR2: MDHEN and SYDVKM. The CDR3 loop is CASRGPRLADTEAFF. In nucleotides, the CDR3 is TGTGCCAGCAGGGGGCCCCGCCTGGCAGACACTGAAGCTTTCTTT.

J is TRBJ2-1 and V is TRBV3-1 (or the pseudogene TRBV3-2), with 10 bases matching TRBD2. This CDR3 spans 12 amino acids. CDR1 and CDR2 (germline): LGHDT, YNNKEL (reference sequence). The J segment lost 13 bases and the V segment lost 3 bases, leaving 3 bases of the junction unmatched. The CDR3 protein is CASSQLAGAQFF. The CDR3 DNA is TGTGCCAGCAGCCAGCTAGCGGGAGCCCAGTTCTTC.

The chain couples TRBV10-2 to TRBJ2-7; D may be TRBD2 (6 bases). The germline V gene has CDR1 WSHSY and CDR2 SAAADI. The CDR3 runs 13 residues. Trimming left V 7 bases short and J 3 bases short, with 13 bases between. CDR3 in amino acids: CASTYGGFYEQYF. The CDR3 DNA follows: TGCGCCAGCACGTACGGAGGGTTCTACGAGCAGTACTTC.

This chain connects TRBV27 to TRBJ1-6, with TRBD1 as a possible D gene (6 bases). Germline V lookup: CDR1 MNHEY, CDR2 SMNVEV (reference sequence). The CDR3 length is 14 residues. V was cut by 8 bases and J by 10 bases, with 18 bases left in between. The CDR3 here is CASSGGLWGSPLHF. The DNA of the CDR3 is TGTGCCAGCTCGGGGGGGCTCTGGGGGTCACCCCTCCACTTT.

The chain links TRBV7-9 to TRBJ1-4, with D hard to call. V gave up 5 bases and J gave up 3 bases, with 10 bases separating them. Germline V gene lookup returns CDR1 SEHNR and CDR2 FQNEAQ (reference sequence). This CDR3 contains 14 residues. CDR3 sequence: CASSPGRANEKLFF. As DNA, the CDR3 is TGTGCCAGCAGCCCCGGGAGGGCTAATGAAAAACTGTTTTTT.

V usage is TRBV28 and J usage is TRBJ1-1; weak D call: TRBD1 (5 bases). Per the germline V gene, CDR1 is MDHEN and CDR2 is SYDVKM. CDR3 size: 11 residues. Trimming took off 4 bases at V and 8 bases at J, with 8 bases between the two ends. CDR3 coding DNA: TGTGCCAGCAGTTACCCAGGGGAAGCTTTCTTT. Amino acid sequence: CASSYPGEAFF.

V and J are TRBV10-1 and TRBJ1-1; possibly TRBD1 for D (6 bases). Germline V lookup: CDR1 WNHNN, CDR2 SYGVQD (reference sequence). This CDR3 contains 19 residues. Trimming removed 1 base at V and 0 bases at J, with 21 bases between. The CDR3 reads CASSEWGTRALPLNTEAFF. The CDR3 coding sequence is TGCGCCAGCAGTGAGTGGGGGACACGCGCATTGCCACTGAACACTGAAGCTTTCTTT.

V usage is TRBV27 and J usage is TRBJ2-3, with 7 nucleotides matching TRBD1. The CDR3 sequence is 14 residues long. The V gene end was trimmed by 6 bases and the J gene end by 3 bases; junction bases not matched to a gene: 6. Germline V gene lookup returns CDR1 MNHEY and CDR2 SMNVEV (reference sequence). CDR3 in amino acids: CASRDRPRTDTQYF. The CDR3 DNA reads TGTGCCAGCAGGGACAGGCCCCGGACAGATACGCAGTATTTT.

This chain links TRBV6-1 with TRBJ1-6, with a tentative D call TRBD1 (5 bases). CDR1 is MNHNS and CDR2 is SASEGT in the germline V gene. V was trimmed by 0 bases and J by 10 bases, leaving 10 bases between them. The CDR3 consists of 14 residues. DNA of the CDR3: TGTGCCAGCAGTGAAGCGCGGGGCCCCTCACCCCTCCACTTT. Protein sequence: CASSEARGPSPLHF.

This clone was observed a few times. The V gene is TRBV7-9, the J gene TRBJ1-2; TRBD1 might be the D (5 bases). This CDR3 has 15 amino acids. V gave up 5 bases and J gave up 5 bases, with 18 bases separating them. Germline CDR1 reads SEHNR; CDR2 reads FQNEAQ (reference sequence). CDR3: CASSDDSQAIYGYTF. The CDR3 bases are TGTGCCAGCAGCGACGACAGCCAGGCCATTTATGGCTACACCTTC.